This T cell receptor beta chain was captured in a study of CD8+CD57+ T cells in acquired aplastic anemia. The template for TCR beta VDJ and CDR3 sequence profiling was genomic DNA. TCRdb reanalysed the reads using MiXCR and keeps one entry per CDR3 protein. The data hold some 200,000 distinct CDR3 sequences, with about half observed a single time. Patients picked for sequencing had shown CD8+CD57+ cell expansion detected by flow cytometry. Everyone among the patients had severe acquired aplastic anemia. Study conclusions and caveats: CD8+ Simpson's diversity showed no significant patient-control difference.

Trimming cost V 0 bases and J 2 bases, with 9 bases left between them. The germline V gene has CDR1 SGDLS and CDR2 YYNGEE. CDR3 length: 15 residues. The table lists this clonotype with many counts. Its matching antigen is unknown. Sequencing was carried out using sorted CD4+, CD8+, or CD8+CD57+ T cells (not recorded which) from PBMCs. This chain joins TRBV9 and TRBJ1-3, with D perhaps TRBD1 (5 bases). This TCR derives from a human donor with aplastic anemia. CDR3 loop: CASSVAGGTGNTIYF. The CDR3 DNA is TGTGCCAGCAGCGTAGCGGGGGGGACTGGAAACACCATATATTTT.